This T cell receptor (beta chain) was found in a study of T cell changes during pregnancy in multiple sclerosis. Generated by immunoSEQ multiplex PCR, the TCRdb table keeps only in-frame clones and is missing some. The sample records 46,000 or so clones, roughly 93% being singletons. The CDR3 consists of 14 residues. The germline gives CDR1 SGHTA, CDR2 FQGNSA. V lost 4 bases to trimming and J lost 6 bases, with 14 bases between them. This sequence was found in a female donor with multiple sclerosis, enrolled in a pregnancy study. The V and J genes are TRBV7-2 and TRBJ2-3; the D gene is possibly TRBD1 (5 bases). Here the sequenced sample was CD8+ T cells from peripheral blood mononuclear cells, taken after pregnancy. The CDR3 loop reads CASSSVGGADTQYF. As DNA, the CDR3 is TGTGCCAGCAGCTCCGTTGGTGGGGCTGATACGCAGTATTTT.